This entry lists 5 T cell receptor beta chains sequenced from one sample in a study of T cells in localized non-small cell lung cancer (dated by TCRdb to between 2020 and 2021). Receptor amplification or capture employed the immunoSEQ multiplex PCR assay. TCRdb took this table from immuneACCESS and kept in-frame rearrangements with V and J called. Such tables lack part of the clones; where checked against another copy, unresolved V genes explain under half of the gap, and the rest is unexplained. The sample profile shows tens of thousands of clones; 92% of them were found once. Jointly, the top ten make up roughly 1.9% of the sample. The sequencing here drew on peripheral blood, taken before any cancer treatment. The source is a female donor over 55 with stage I lung adenocarcinoma.

V is TRBV5-1 and J is TRBJ1-1; maybe TRBD1 (5 bases). V lost 7 bases, J lost 3 bases, and 10 bases lay in between. The CDR3 has 12 residues. Germline CDR1 reads SGHRS; CDR2 reads YFSETQ. CDR3 sequence (DNA): TGCGCCAGCGGTCAGGGAGACACTGAAGCTTTCTTT. Its translation is CASGQGDTEAFF.

V gene TRBV30 combines with J gene TRBJ2-1, with 7 bases aligning to TRBD1. Per germline, CDR1 GTSNPN and CDR2 SVGIG (reference sequence). This CDR3 is 14 amino acids long. Losses at the gene ends were 0 bases for V and 9 bases for J; bases not matched to a gene: 8. The DNA of the CDR3 is TGTGCCTGGAGTGTAAGAACAGGGGTCGGTGAGCAGTTCTTC. Translated, it gives CAWSVRTGVGEQFF.

The CDR3 DNA reads TGCGCCAGCAGCTTCGAGCTGTCGGGCACAGATACGCAGTATTTT. Protein product: CASSFELSGTDTQYF. The chain employs TRBV5-1 and TRBJ2-3; no definite D call. With 2 bases removed from V and 1 base from J, the gap between germline ends came to 11 bases. The CDR3 consists of 15 residues. Germline V gene lookup returns CDR1 SGHRS and CDR2 YFSETQ.

This chain links TRBV11-3 with TRBJ1-1; the D gene is possibly TRBD1 (5 bases). The germline gives CDR1 SGHNT, CDR2 YENEEA. V was shortened by 1 base and J by 1 base, with 7 bases between the two germline ends. The CDR3 has 14 residues. CDR3 residues: CASSLGGANTEAFF. The CDR3 region has the DNA TGTGCCAGCAGCTTAGGAGGGGCGAACACTGAAGCTTTCTTT.

This clone appeared a few times. As DNA, the CDR3 is TGCGCCAGCAGCAGAAAGGCTGAAGCTTTCTTT. The encoded protein is CASSRKAEAFF. This rearrangement joins TRBV10-1 to TRBJ1-1; D remains ambiguous. The CDR3 contains 11 residues. In germline, CDR1 is WNHNN, CDR2 SYGVQD (reference sequence). V lost 6 bases and J 6 bases, leaving 8 bases between the germline ends.